The 7 T cell receptor beta chains in this list originate from one sample, sequenced in a study of vaccination and CD4 T cells after COVID-19. The study sequenced cultured CD4+ T cell DNA using the Oncomine TCR Beta short-read assay. TCRdb reprocessed the PCR reads via MiXCR and lists one record per CDR3 protein. The table has roughly 20,000 distinct CDR3 sequences, roughly 43% seen once. No antigen is known for these receptors. As for treatment: approximately 10-day PBMC culture with coronavirus spike peptide pools or control peptides (ViraFEST assay). The sequencing used CD4+ T cells from blood, cultured in vitro, collected before SARS-CoV-2 vaccination. These receptors came from a human donor who had recovered from COVID-19.

This clonotype occurred a few times. The chain joins TRBV15 to TRBJ1-5; the D is unclear. V lost 3 bases and J lost 6, with 21 bases in between. Germline values: CDR1 LNHNV, CDR2 YYDKDF (reference sequence). The CDR3 contains 17 residues. CDR3 region: CATSRILGQRHIQPQHF. CDR3 in DNA: TGTGCCACCAGCAGGATCCTGGGTCAAAGACATATTCAGCCCCAGCATTTT.

In nucleotides, the CDR3 is TGCAGCGTTACCATCACTAGCGCCGAGGGGGATTACGAGCAGTACTTC. Protein sequence: CSVTITSAEGDYEQYF. The chain carries TRBV20-1 and TRBJ2-7, with a tentative D call TRBD2 (7 bases). In germline, CDR1 is DFQATT, CDR2 SNEGSKA (reference sequence). CDR3 length: 16 amino acids.

The genes are TRBV20-1 and TRBJ2-4; no reliable D call. Trimming stripped 7 bases from V and 7 bases from J, with 20 bases between. CDR1 is DFQATT, CDR2 SNEGSKA, per germline (reference sequence). The CDR3 is 14 residues long. Here the CDR3 reads CSVNTPQEGNIQYF. CDR3 sequence (DNA): TGCAGTGTCAACACCCCGCAAGAAGGGAACATTCAGTACTTC.

The V call is TRBV7-9, the J call TRBJ2-2; 14 bases map to TRBD2. Per germline, CDR1 SEHNR and CDR2 FQNEAQ (reference sequence). Unmatched junction bases numbered 15, after V lost 4 bases and J lost 5 bases. The CDR3 has 20 amino acids. The CDR3: CASSSHGTSGSLLGTGELFF. The CDR3 DNA reads TGTGCCAGCAGCTCGCACGGGACTAGCGGGAGTCTTCTAGGGACCGGGGAGCTGTTTTTT.

The chain couples TRBV21-1 to TRBJ1-6; TRBD1 reflects the table's D call only, with no check against the DNA. TRBV21-1 is flagged as a pseudogene. This CDR3 contains 15 residues. The CDR3 nucleotides are TGTGCCAGCAGCAAACCTGTTAGGGTCCGATCACCCCTCCACTTT. This codes for CASSKPVRVRSPLHF.

The J gene is TRBJ1-1, the V gene TRBV27, with no clear D. CDR1 is MNHEY and CDR2 is SMNVEV in the germline V gene (reference sequence). The CDR3 has 15 amino acids. The germline V and J ends were trimmed by 2 bases and 1 base, with 11 bases remaining between them. The CDR3 DNA reads TGTGCCAGCAGTTTACGCTTGGGGAGGAACACTGAAGCTTTCTTT. It yields the protein CASSLRLGRNTEAFF.

This clonotype turned up a few times. The chain has TRBV7-2 and TRBJ1-1, with D uncertain. Germline V gives CDR1 SGHTA, CDR2 FQGNSA. Trimming stripped 4 bases from V and 5 bases from J, with 11 bases between. CDR3 length: 13 amino acids. CDR3 sequence reads: CASSSSRNTEAFF. As DNA, the CDR3 is TGTGCCAGCAGCTCAAGTAGAAATACTGAAGCTTTCTTT.